This T cell receptor beta chain emerged from a study of blood T cell repertoires in COVID-19. Overall study context: T cells, B-cell-depleted T cells, or PBMCs supplied cDNA or gDNA.

The assay was immunoSEQ multiplex PCR, and TCRdb's table has in-frame clones only and misses some. The profile shows a few hundred thousand clones, around 89% of them singletons. The receptor comes from a man in his sixties who had recovered from COVID-19. Sequences were obtained from peripheral blood.

CDR3 residues: CASSWTGTSNEQFF. The CDR3 region has the DNA TGTGCCAGCAGCTGGACCGGGACTTCTAATGAGCAGTTCTTC. V usage is TRBV5-5 and J usage is TRBJ2-1; D possibly corresponds to TRBD2 (6 bases). From germline, CDR1 is SGHKS and CDR2 YYEKEE (reference sequence). The ends were cut back, 3 bases at V and 7 bases at J, with 14 bases in the middle. The CDR3 extends over 14 amino acids.